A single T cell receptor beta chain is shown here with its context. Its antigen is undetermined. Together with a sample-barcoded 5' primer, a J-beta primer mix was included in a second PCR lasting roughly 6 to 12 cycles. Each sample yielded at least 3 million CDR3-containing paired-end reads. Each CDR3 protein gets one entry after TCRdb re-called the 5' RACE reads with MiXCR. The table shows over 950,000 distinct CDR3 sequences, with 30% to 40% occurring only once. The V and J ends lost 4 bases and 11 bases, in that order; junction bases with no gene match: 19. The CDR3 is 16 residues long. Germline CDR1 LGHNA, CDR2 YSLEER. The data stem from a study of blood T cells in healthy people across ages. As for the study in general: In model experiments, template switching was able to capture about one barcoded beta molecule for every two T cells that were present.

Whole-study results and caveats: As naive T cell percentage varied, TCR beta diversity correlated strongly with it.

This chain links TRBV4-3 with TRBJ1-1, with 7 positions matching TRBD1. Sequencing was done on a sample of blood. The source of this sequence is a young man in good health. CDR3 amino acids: CASSPTPGTANEGAFF. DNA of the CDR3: TGCGCCAGCAGCCCCACCCCCGGGACAGCCAACGAGGGGGCTTTCTTT.